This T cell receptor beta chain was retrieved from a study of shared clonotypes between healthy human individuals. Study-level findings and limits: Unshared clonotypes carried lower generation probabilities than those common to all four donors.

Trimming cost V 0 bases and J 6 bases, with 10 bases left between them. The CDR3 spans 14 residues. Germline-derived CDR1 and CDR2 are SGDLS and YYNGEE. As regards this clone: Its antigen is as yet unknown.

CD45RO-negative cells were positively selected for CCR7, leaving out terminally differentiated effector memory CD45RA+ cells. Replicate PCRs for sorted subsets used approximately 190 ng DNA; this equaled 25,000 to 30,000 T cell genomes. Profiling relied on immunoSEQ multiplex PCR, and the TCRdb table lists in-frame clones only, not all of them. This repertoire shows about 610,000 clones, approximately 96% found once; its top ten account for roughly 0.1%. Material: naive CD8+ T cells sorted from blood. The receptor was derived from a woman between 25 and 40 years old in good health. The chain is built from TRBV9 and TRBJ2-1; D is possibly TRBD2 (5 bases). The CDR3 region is CASSVGGATNEQFF. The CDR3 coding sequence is TGTGCCAGCAGCGTAGGGGGAGCGACCAATGAGCAGTTCTTC.